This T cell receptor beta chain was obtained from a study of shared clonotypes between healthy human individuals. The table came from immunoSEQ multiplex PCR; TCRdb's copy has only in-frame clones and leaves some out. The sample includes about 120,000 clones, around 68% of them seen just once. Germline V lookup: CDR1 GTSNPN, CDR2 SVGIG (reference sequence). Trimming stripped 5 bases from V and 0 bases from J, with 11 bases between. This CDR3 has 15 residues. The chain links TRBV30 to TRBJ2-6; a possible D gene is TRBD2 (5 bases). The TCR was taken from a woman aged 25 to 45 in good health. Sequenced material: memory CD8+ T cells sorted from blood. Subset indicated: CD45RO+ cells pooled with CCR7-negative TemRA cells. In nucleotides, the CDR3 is TGTGCCTGGGCCCCCGGGGACTCTGGGGCCAACGTCCTGACTTTC. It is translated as CAWAPGDSGANVLTF.